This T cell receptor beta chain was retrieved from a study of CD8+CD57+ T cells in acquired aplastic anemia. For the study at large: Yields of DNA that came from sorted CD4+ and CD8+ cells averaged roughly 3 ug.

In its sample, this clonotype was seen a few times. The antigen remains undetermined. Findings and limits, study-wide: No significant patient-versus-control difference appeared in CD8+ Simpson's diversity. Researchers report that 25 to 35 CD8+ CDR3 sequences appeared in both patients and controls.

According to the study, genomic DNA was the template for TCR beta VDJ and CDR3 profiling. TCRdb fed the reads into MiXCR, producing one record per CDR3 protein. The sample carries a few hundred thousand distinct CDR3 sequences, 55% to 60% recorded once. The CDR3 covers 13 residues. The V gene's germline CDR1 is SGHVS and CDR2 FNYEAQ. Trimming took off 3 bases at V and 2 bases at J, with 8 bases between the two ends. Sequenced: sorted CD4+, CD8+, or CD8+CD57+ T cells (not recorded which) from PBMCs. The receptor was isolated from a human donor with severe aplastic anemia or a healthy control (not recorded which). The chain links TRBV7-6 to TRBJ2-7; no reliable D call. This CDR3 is CASSFGQTYEQYF. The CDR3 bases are TGTGCCAGCAGCTTTGGGCAGACCTACGAGCAGTACTTC.